These 2 T cell receptor beta chains were all obtained from the same sample, sequenced in a study of blood T cell repertoires in COVID-19. The method was immunoSEQ multiplex PCR; TCRdb's version includes in-frame clones alone and lacks a portion of them. The sample lists about 190,000 clones, about nine tenths seen once, with around 1.1% in the top ten. The sequencing sample was made of peripheral blood. These receptor sequences come from a young man with acute or convalescent COVID-19.

The genes are TRBV7-6 and TRBJ2-7; D might be TRBD1 (7 bases). Trimming shortened V by 1 base and J by 0 bases, and 10 bases separated the two germline ends. Germline V gives CDR1 SGHVS, CDR2 FNYEAQ. The CDR3 has 15 residues. CDR3 region: CASSLGGDSSYEQYF. In DNA form, the CDR3 reads TGTGCCAGCAGCTTAGGGGGGGACAGCTCCTACGAGCAGTACTTC. Variable domain in full (rest from reference TRBV7-6 and TRBJ2-7): GAGVSQSPRYKVTKRGQDVALRCDPISGHVSLYWYRQALGQGPEFLTYFNYEAQQDKSGLPNDRFSAERPEGSISTLTIQRTEQRDSAMYRCASSLGGDSSYEQYFGPGTRLTVT.

The chain combines TRBV11-2 with TRBJ1-1, with TRBD1 matching over 12 bases. The CDR3 totals 14 residues. J was trimmed by 11 bases and V by 4 bases; bases with no gene match: 8. CDR1 is SGHAT and CDR2 is FQNNGV in the germline V gene. This chain's CDR3 is CASSSPGQGARAFF. For the CDR3, the DNA is TGTGCCAGCAGCTCTCCGGGACAGGGGGCGAGGGCTTTCTTT.